This is a list of T cell receptor beta chains from one sample in a study of cytomegalovirus exposure and HLA in healthy donors. Assay used: immunoSEQ multiplex PCR; TCRdb lists only in-frame clones, some missing. The profile shows 150,000 to 200,000 clones, more than 70% of them singletons. The sample comprised PBMCs. These receptors all come from a woman aged 45-65 years in good health and CMV-seropositive. CDR3s include the opening cysteine and the closing phenylalanine or tryptophan. The order of the fields is V gene, clone size, CDR3 protein. Clone size is not always given. Where it is, it says once, few, many or a class for expanded clones.

v_call: TRBV14; clone_size: -; cdr3_aa: CASSQVAGGVEQYF
v_call: TRBV5-1; clone_size: -; cdr3_aa: CASSSGGWGHNEQFF
v_call: TRBV5-1; clone_size: -; cdr3_aa: CASSLTGLGEKLFF
v_call: TRBV19; clone_size: -; cdr3_aa: CASSNYNEQYF
v_call: TRBV5-1; clone_size: -; cdr3_aa: CASSSEGDPYYGYTF
v_call: TRBV6-5; clone_size: -; cdr3_aa: CASTPGADYTEAFF
v_call: TRBV7-6; clone_size: -; cdr3_aa: CASSSSLAGGPNEQFF
v_call: TRBV6-6; clone_size: once; cdr3_aa: CASSYPDRGYEQFF
v_call: TRBV2; clone_size: -; cdr3_aa: CASSEAKSKYEQYF
v_call: TRBV15; clone_size: -; cdr3_aa: CATSRDRIAGWAGEGETQYF
v_call: TRBV19; clone_size: -; cdr3_aa: CASLGGRKGAFF
v_call: TRBV19; clone_size: -; cdr3_aa: CASSTLWGQDTEAFF
v_call: TRBV7-6; clone_size: -; cdr3_aa: CASSPAVNQPEETQYF
v_call: TRBV25-1; clone_size: -; cdr3_aa: CASSRTGTGINEKLFF
v_call: TRBV5-4; clone_size: -; cdr3_aa: CASSFEYFAGSNYGYTF
v_call: TRBV5-1; clone_size: -; cdr3_aa: CASSPIAQETQYF
v_call: TRBV29-1; clone_size: once; cdr3_aa: CSVRDFNEQFF
v_call: TRBV5-4; clone_size: once; cdr3_aa: CASSIRRGSFLINTGELFF
v_call: TRBV5-1; clone_size: few; cdr3_aa: CASSFGQRNNEQFF
v_call: TRBV2; clone_size: -; cdr3_aa: CASHPEGVPYGYTF
v_call: TRBV5-5; clone_size: -; cdr3_aa: CASSLEGSGSVGAYEQYF
v_call: TRBV6-4; clone_size: -; cdr3_aa: CASTNRGGYNEQFF
v_call: TRBV7-9; clone_size: -; cdr3_aa: CASSSTGFANTGELFF
v_call: TRBV7-9; clone_size: -; cdr3_aa: CASSPKPQGSYEQYF
v_call: TRBV23-1; clone_size: -; cdr3_aa: CASSQLVAGEPPGELFF
v_call: TRBV7-3; clone_size: -; cdr3_aa: CASSQKRGTNTGELFF
v_call: TRBV2; clone_size: -; cdr3_aa: CASSVSLDAALHF
v_call: TRBV7-9; clone_size: few; cdr3_aa: CASRGQEHYGYTF
v_call: TRBV9; clone_size: -; cdr3_aa: CASSVAGRGDQETQYF
v_call: TRBV27; clone_size: -; cdr3_aa: CASSLRRVRSGEKLFF
v_call: TRBV19; clone_size: -; cdr3_aa: CASSSVAGGTTDTQYF
v_call: TRBV4-3; clone_size: -; cdr3_aa: CASSQDTGANYGYTF
v_call: TRBV9; clone_size: -; cdr3_aa: CASSVGSGPGGDTQYF
v_call: TRBV6-5; clone_size: -; cdr3_aa: CASSYQGPTYNEQFF
v_call: TRBV7-2; clone_size: -; cdr3_aa: CASSLGLSSGIQYF
v_call: TRBV5-6; clone_size: few; cdr3_aa: CASSTHAGRVTDTQYF